This T cell receptor (beta chain) was sequenced in a study of blood T cell repertoires in COVID-19. About the research overall: COVID-19 samples from acute and convalescent phases originated in the United States, Italy and Spain. PBMCs, B-cell-depleted T cells, or T cells provided the cDNA or gDNA that made up the material.

The length of the CDR3 is 17 residues. Germline V gives CDR1 LNHDA, CDR2 SQIVND (reference sequence). J lost 6 bases, V lost 6 bases, and 15 bases had no gene match. Assay used: immunoSEQ multiplex PCR; TCRdb lists only in-frame clones, some missing. The data show approximately 220,000 clones, with less than 90% seen just once and about 4.6% held by the top ten. The sequencing input was PBMCs or T cells enriched from blood (not recorded which). The TCR originated in a woman between 25 and 40 years old who had been exposed to COVID-19. The chain employs TRBV19 and TRBJ2-2, with TRBD1 identical over 8 bases. The CDR3 bases are TGTGCCAGTAGCATCACCGTGGACAGGGTTCGGTCCGGGGAGCTGTTTTTT. Its protein is CASSITVDRVRSGELFF.